This T cell receptor beta chain was documented in a study of blood T cells in healthy people across ages. Regarding the study as a whole: Naive T cell percentage showed a strong correlation with TCR beta diversity.

This clonotype has more than one count but fewer than ten. What it binds is unknown. With a J-beta primer mix and a sample-barcoded 5' primer, a second PCR ran about 6 to 11 cycles. TCRdb recomputed calls from the 5' RACE reads with MiXCR, one row per CDR3 protein. The sample has approximately 600,000 distinct CDR3 sequences, 58% seen once. The CDR3 is 15 residues long. V was pared by 1 base and J by 2 bases, with 12 bases between. Germline V gives CDR1 SGHRS, CDR2 YFSETQ. Sequencing was done on a sample of blood. The receptor was isolated from a man in his sixties in good health. The chain couples TRBV5-1 to TRBJ2-5; D ambiguous. In nucleotides, the CDR3 is TGCGCCAGCAGCTTGTTGACGTTCGGTCAAGAGACCCAGTACTTC. Its protein is CASSLLTFGQETQYF.